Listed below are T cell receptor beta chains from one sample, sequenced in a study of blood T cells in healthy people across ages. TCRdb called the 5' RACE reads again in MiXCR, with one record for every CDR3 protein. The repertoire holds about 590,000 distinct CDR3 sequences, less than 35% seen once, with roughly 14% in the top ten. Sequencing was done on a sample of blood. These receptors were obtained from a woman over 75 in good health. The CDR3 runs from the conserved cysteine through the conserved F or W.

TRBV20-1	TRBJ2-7	CSASAPSGSYEQYF
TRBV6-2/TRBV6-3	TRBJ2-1	CASSYYVGGNEQFF
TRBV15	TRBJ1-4	CATSRDATATNEKLFF
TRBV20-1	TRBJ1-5	CSAHKATGDNQPQHF
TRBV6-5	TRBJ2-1	CASTTSETSGQFF
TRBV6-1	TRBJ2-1	CASSELSSYNEQFF
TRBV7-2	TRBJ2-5	CASSSSTAPETQYF
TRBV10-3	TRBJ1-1	CAIRDEGDTEAFF
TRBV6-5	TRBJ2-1	CASSPQSGAYNEQFF
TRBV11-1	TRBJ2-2	CASSFRAAGELFF
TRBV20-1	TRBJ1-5	CSARDGASYSMPQHF
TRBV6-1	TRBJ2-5	CASSHRRGLAGGRATQYF
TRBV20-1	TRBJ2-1	CSAEMRGRVNEQFF
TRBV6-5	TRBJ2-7	CASSYSRDNSYEQYF
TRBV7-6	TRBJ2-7	CASSLGQGITYEQYF
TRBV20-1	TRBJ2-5	CSARDWGGQETQYF
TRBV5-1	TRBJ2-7	CASSPRPRDSSYEQYF
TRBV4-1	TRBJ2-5	CASSPASGGETQYF
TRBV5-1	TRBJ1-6	CASSLVGGAYNSPLHF
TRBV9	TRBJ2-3	CASSAWGSGGQISTDTQYF
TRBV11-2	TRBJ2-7	CASSLDVSGGGEQYF
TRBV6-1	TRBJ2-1	CASSEDRTSPFF
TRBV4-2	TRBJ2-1	CASSLTSGNYNERFF
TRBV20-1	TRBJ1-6	CSAPGPGDNSPLHF
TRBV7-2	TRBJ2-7	CASSRGTESKWYEQYF
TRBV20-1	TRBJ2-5	CSARGGRETQYF
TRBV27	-	CASSLRGSDEQYF
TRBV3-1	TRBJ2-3	CASSQYYGDTSTDTQYF
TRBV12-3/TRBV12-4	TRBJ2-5	CASSLAGLAGGLQETQYF
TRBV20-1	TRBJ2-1	CSACPWDRTRREQFF
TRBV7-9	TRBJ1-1	CASSPEGRYTEAFF